One T cell receptor (beta chain) is described in this entry. Assay used: immunoSEQ multiplex PCR; TCRdb lists only in-frame clones, some missing. The table lists 5,000 or so clones, approximately 24% of them singletons. The CDR3 covers 16 residues. The V gene's germline CDR1 is SGHTA and CDR2 FQGNSA. Trimming removed 5 bases at V and 2 bases at J, with 18 bases between. The data derive from a study of tumour-infiltrating T cells in Burkitt lymphoma. Study summary: Survival, overall and progression-free, tracked with productive clonality.

Sequences were obtained from tumor tissue. This clonotype was sampled from a human donor with diffuse large B-cell lymphoma. The chain recombines TRBV7-2 with TRBJ1-1; a weak D match, TRBD1 (5 bases). The CDR3 nucleotides read TGTGCCAGCAGCACCCGCCCCGGGGCCATAAACACTGAAGCTTTCTTT. Protein sequence: CASSTRPGAINTEAFF.